A selection of T cell receptor beta chains follows, all from one sample in a study of Graves' ophthalmopathy and Graves' hyperthyroidism. TCRdb recomputed calls from the multiplex PCR reads with MiXCR, one row per CDR3 protein. The sample carries about 480,000 distinct CDR3 sequences, 13% to 15% recorded once. Sequenced sample: blood. These receptors all come from a woman under 40 with Graves' ophthalmopathy. Both conserved end residues are part of each CDR3. D genes are given only for firm matches. Clone size is given for some rows only: seen once, a few or many times, or a class if the clone is expanded.

DNA | CDR3 | size | V | D | J
TGCAGTGCTAGCCCCCCCCCGGCGGATCTACGAGGGCAGTACTTC | CSASPPPADLRGQYF | - | TRBV20-1 | - | TRBJ2-7
TGTGCCAGCAGCCCCCCGACAGGGGCGAACACTGAAGCTTTCTTT | CASSPPTGANTEAFF | many | TRBV3-1 | TRBD1 | TRBJ1-1
TGTGCCAGCAGCCCGTACGCTTCAGGGTGGATTACAGCGGAGCAGTACTTC | CASSPYASGWITAEQYF | - | TRBV28 | - | TRBJ2-7
TGCAGTGCTAGAGTCAAGGACACGAACACTGAAGCTTTCTTT | CSARVKDTNTEAFF | many | TRBV20-1 | - | TRBJ1-1
TGTGCCAGCAGCCAAGATATCCCGATTACCTACGAGCAGTACTTC | CASSQDIPITYEQYF | - | TRBV3-1 | - | TRBJ2-7
TGTGCCAGCAGCTTAATAAACGTCCTCTCTGGGGCCAACGTCCTGACTTTC | CASSLINVLSGANVLTF | many | TRBV11-2 | - | TRBJ2-6
TGTGCCACCAACCTAGCGGGGGGGGACCAAGAGACCCAGTACTTC | CATNLAGGDQETQYF | many | TRBV9 | TRBD2 | TRBJ2-5
TGTGCCAGCAGCGTGACTAGCGAGCACACCGGGGAGCTGTTTTTT | CASSVTSEHTGELFF | many | TRBV7-9 | TRBD2 | TRBJ2-2
TGTGCTGGCCGACAGGGATCTGAAGCTTTCTTT | CAGRQGSEAFF | few | TRBV30 | TRBD1 | TRBJ1-1
TGTGCCAGCGGCTTGGGACAAAATCAGCCCCAGCATTTT | CASGLGQNQPQHF | - | TRBV5-6 | - | TRBJ1-5
TGTGCCAGCACTTTCATCGGGGTGGGGACGACGGCGTCACCCCTCCACTTT | CASTFIGVGTTASPLHF | many | TRBV7-9 | - | TRBJ1-6
TGTGCCAGCAGCACGGGGGTTTGGACAGGGGAGCTGTTTTTT | CASSTGVWTGELFF | many | TRBV6-5 | - | TRBJ2-2
TGTGCCAGCAGCTCGGACCGGTGGACAGGGTTCGATGGCTACACCTTC | CASSSDRWTGFDGYTF | many | TRBV5-6 | TRBD1 | TRBJ1-2
TGCAGCTCGAGGGCAGGGAAAGAGACCCAGTACTTC | CSSRAGKETQYF | many | TRBV29-1 | - | TRBJ2-5
TGTGCCTGGAGTGGGGCGGCCAAAAACATTCAGTACTTC | CAWSGAAKNIQYF | many | TRBV30 | - | TRBJ2-4
TGTGCCAGCAGTTCTTACTCGGCAGGGGGCCAGCCCCAGCATTTT | CASSSYSAGGQPQHF | many | TRBV12-3/TRBV12-4 | TRBD1 | TRBJ1-5
TGTGCCAGCAGCTCCGGGACAGGGGCTGGGGCCAACGTCCTGACTTTC | CASSSGTGAGANVLTF | many | TRBV11-2 | TRBD1 | TRBJ2-6
TGTGCCACCAGCAGAGTTGGACAGGGTTACGAGCAGTACTTC | CATSRVGQGYEQYF | many | TRBV15 | TRBD1 | TRBJ2-7
TGTGCCAGCAGGGAAGGCGTGACTAACACTGAAGCTTTCTTT | CASREGVTNTEAFF | - | TRBV6-1 | - | TRBJ1-1
TGTGCCAGCAGTCGAACTAGTTCCGAGCAGTACTTC | CASSRTSSEQYF | many | TRBV6-1 | - | TRBJ2-7
TGCGCCAGCAGTCTTCGAGGGGGGGTCAATCAGCCCCAGCATTTT | CASSLRGGVNQPQHF | many | TRBV5-1 | - | TRBJ1-5
TGTGCCAGCAGTTTAATACCGGGGGCGCTTAGGAACACTGAAGCTTTCTTT | CASSLIPGALRNTEAFF | few | TRBV12-3/TRBV12-4 | - | TRBJ1-1
TGTGCCAGCAGTGAATATAGCGCTAGTGAGTCCGAGCAGTACTTC | CASSEYSASESEQYF | many | TRBV6-1 | - | TRBJ2-7
TGTGCCATCAGTGACAGGGTCCAAGAGACCCAGTACTTC | CAISDRVQETQYF | many | TRBV10-3 | - | TRBJ2-5
TGTGCCAGCAGGCGGAGCGTAGAGACCCAGTACTTC | CASRRSVETQYF | - | TRBV6-2/TRBV6-3 | - | TRBJ2-5
TGTGCCAGCAGTTACTCGAGGGGTCAGCAGTACTTC | CASSYSRGQQYF | many | TRBV6-5 | - | TRBJ2-7
TGTGCCAGCAGCCGTGGGGGTACCGGGGCCAACGTCCTGACTTTC | CASSRGGTGANVLTF | many | TRBV12-3/TRBV12-4 | - | TRBJ2-6
TGTGCCAGCAGCAGAGGGGACAGGGAGTACACTGAAGCTTTCTTT | CASSRGDREYTEAFF | few | TRBV4-2 | TRBD1 | TRBJ1-1
TGTGCCAGCAGCTTAGGAAGGGGCTTTGTCTCTGGGGCCAACGTCCTGACTTTC | CASSLGRGFVSGANVLTF | - | TRBV7-8 | - | TRBJ2-6
TGTGCCAGCAGGTACGGGGCAGCGAACACCGGGGAGCTGTTTTTT | CASRYGAANTGELFF | many | TRBV28 | - | TRBJ2-2
TGCGCCAGCAGCCAAGTCCCAGGACAGGGGGCTCGGGAGCAGTACTTC | CASSQVPGQGAREQYF | few | TRBV4-1 | TRBD1 | TRBJ2-7
TGCGCCAGCAGCGCTGAAAGCTTGAACACTGAAGCTTTCTTT | CASSAESLNTEAFF | many | TRBV5-1 | - | TRBJ1-1
TGTGCCAGCAGTTTATTAGGGGGCGAATCTTATGGCTACACCTTC | CASSLLGGESYGYTF | few | TRBV27 | TRBD1 | TRBJ1-2
TGTGCCAGCAGTTCCTACTTCGTGCGGGGGGGGGCTCTCAGCTCCTACGAGCAGTACTTC | CASSSYFVRGGALSSYEQYF | few | TRBV6-2/TRBV6-3 | TRBD2 | TRBJ2-7
TGCAGCGTTGGGCAGTTGCACACCTACGAGCAGTACTTC | CSVGQLHTYEQYF | many | TRBV29-1 | - | TRBJ2-7
TGCGCCAGCAGCCAAGATCGAAAACAGGGATCTGAAGCTTTCTTT | CASSQDRKQGSEAFF | few | TRBV4-1 | - | TRBJ1-1
TGTGCCAGCAGCCCACCGGGACAGGGGGCTAAGCAGCCCCAGCATTTT | CASSPPGQGAKQPQHF | many | TRBV7-8 | TRBD1 | TRBJ1-5
TGTGCCAGCACTCCTACAGGGGGCTTCACTGAAGCTTTCTTT | CASTPTGGFTEAFF | many | TRBV12-3/TRBV12-4 | TRBD1 | TRBJ1-1
TGCGCCAGCAGCGGGGGGGATCGAGCGGCCTACGAGCAGTACTTC | CASSGGDRAAYEQYF | many | TRBV5-1 | TRBD2 | TRBJ2-7
TGTGCCAGCAGTTTTAGCGGGATAGCCTACGAGCAGTACTTC | CASSFSGIAYEQYF | many | TRBV12-3/TRBV12-4 | TRBD2 | TRBJ2-7
TGTGCCAGCAGGGCGCGGACAGGGGGCGCCGAGCAGTACTTC | CASRARTGGAEQYF | - | TRBV6-1 | TRBD1 | TRBJ2-7
TGTGCCAGCAGTTTGGTCGACGGGAGTTTTTACGAGCAGTACTTC | CASSLVDGSFYEQYF | many | TRBV28 | - | TRBJ2-7